This paragraph reports one TCR beta chain. This record comes from a study of blood T cell repertoires in COVID-19. About the research overall: The samples span acute and convalescent COVID-19 from the United States, Italy and Spain.

Looked up from germline, CDR1 is SNHLY and CDR2 is FYNNEI. Deletions cut 5 bases from V and 3 bases from J, with 14 bases between. This CDR3 contains 14 residues. The repertoire was sequenced with immunoSEQ multiplex PCR; TCRdb's copy has only in-frame clones and lacks some. This sample carries over 70,000 clones, about 90% of them seen once, and the ten largest clones take 1.1%. V is TRBV2 and J is TRBJ2-7; tentatively, D is TRBD2 (5 bases). The TCR was taken from a human donor in a cohort sampled during active COVID-19. The material sequenced was peripheral blood. The CDR3 protein is CASSLLVLGYEQYF. CDR3 DNA: TGTGCCAGCAGTTTACTAGTTCTGGGCTACGAGCAGTACTTC.